Listed below are T cell receptor beta chains from one sample, sequenced in a study of long-term antiretroviral therapy in people with HIV. Sequenced by immunoSEQ multiplex PCR; TCRdb stores in-frame clones only, minus some. This repertoire shows tens of thousands of clones, 87% found once; its top ten account for approximately 0.99%. Sequenced material: unsorted PBMCs, taken 2 years after starting antiretroviral therapy. The receptors stem from a man aged 50 to 60 with HIV. Each CDR3 is given with its conserved first and last residue. A D gene is named only where the DNA matches it firmly. Clone size, where shown, is once, few, many, or a class for clones that have expanded.

DNA,CDR3,V,J,length,D,size
TGCGCCAGCAGCGCTATCACAGGGGGAAATTCACCCCTCCACTTT,CASSAITGGNSPLHF,TRBV4-3,TRBJ1-6,15,TRBD1,.
TGTGCCAGCAGCGTAGATTCAGGGGGCACCTATGGCTACACCTTC,CASSVDSGGTYGYTF,TRBV9,TRBJ1-2,15,TRBD1,.
TGCGCCAGCAGCCACTCGGACTATGACTCTGGAAACACCATATATTTT,CASSHSDYDSGNTIYF,TRBV4-1,TRBJ1-3,16,.,once
TGCGCCAGCAGCTTGGGTCTAGCGAACTACGAGCAGTACTTC,CASSLGLANYEQYF,TRBV5-1,TRBJ2-7,14,.,.
TGTGCCAGCAGCTCCATGATCCAGGGGGCTTCGGGGACTGAAGCTTTCTTT,CASSSMIQGASGTEAFF,TRBV13,TRBJ1-1,17,TRBD1,.
TGTGCCAGCAGTCGGGACACGGACACAGATACGCAGTATTTT,CASSRDTDTDTQYF,TRBV2,TRBJ2-3,14,.,.
TGTGCCAGCAGTCCTGACTACAACAATGAGCAGTTCTTC,CASSPDYNNEQFF,TRBV27,TRBJ2-1,13,.,.
TGTGCCAGCGGTGGAGCCCCGGGACAGTCGAACCGGAACTATGGCTACACCTTC,CASGGAPGQSNRNYGYTF,TRBV6-1,TRBJ1-2,18,TRBD1,.
TGCGCCAGCAGCCAGGCGGACAGGGGCTCCTACGAGCAGTACTTC,CASSQADRGSYEQYF,TRBV4-3,TRBJ2-7,15,TRBD1,.
TGCAGCGTTGAGGCTGGAAGCGGTTTCTTT,CSVEAGSGFF,TRBV29-1,TRBJ1-1,10,.,.
TGTGCCAGCAGCTGGGACAGCAACACCGGGGAGCTGTTTTTT,CASSWDSNTGELFF,TRBV5-5,TRBJ2-2,14,TRBD1,.
TGTGCTAGTGGTTTGGTACTTCAAGGACTAGCGGCCGTAAGGGGCAATGAGCAGTTCTTC,CASGLVLQGLAAVRGNEQFF,TRBV12-5,TRBJ2-1,20,TRBD2,.
TGTGCCAGCAGCGAGATTTGGGACCGAAAACCAATCCTAGCCAAAAACATTCAGTACTTC,CASSEIWDRKPILAKNIQYF,TRBV28,TRBJ2-4,20,.,.
TGTGCCAGCAGCTTCGCCCGGGACACTAACTATGGCTACACCTTC,CASSFARDTNYGYTF,TRBV7-9,TRBJ1-2,15,.,.
TGTGCCAGTAGTTTACCAACAGGGGTGAGCACTGAAGCTTTCTTT,CASSLPTGVSTEAFF,TRBV19,TRBJ1-1,15,TRBD1,.
TGTGCCAGCAGCCCTGGGAGGGGAACTAATGAAAAACTGTTTTTT,CASSPGRGTNEKLFF,TRBV5-4,TRBJ1-4,15,.,.
TGTGCCAGCAGCCAAAGGGACAGGGATGGCTACACCTTC,CASSQRDRDGYTF,TRBV7-9,TRBJ1-2,13,TRBD1,few
TGTGCCAGCAGTACCGGGGCCGTAACCTACGAGCAGTACTTC,CASSTGAVTYEQYF,TRBV2,TRBJ2-7,14,.,.
TGTGCCAGCAGCTCCCGGGGGGCGGGTGAGCAGTTCTTC,CASSSRGAGEQFF,TRBV7-6,TRBJ2-1,13,.,once
TGCGCCAGCAGCCCCACGGTTCTAGGTGGAAATACGCAGTATTTT,CASSPTVLGGNTQYF,TRBV5-1,TRBJ2-3,15,.,.
TGTGCCAGCAGCGTAGTTCCAGGGGCTAACTATGGCTACACCTTC,CASSVVPGANYGYTF,TRBV9,TRBJ1-2,15,.,.
TGTGCCAGCAGCCTAAAAGACAGGGAGTTGGCTTTC,CASSLKDRELAF,TRBV7-2,TRBJ2-7,12,TRBD1,few
TGCAGCGTCCCCGGGATCTACCCCCACGAGCAGTACTTC,CSVPGIYPHEQYF,TRBV29-1,TRBJ2-7,13,.,.
TGTGCCAGCAGCTCCAGCGGGAGGATTAATGAGCAGTTCTTC,CASSSSGRINEQFF,TRBV28,TRBJ2-1,14,TRBD2,.
TGCGCCAGCAGCTTGGCCGGAAGTGGCGGGAGCTCTGGAAACACCATATATTTT,CASSLAGSGGSSGNTIYF,TRBV5-1,TRBJ1-3,18,.,.
TGTGCCAGCAGCCCAGGGGGGGGCACTGAAGCTTTCTTT,CASSPGGGTEAFF,TRBV7-9,TRBJ1-1,13,TRBD1,.
TGCGCCAGCAGTGCCGGGACAGGGGGCATGGGGGGTGAAAAACTGTTTTTT,CASSAGTGGMGGEKLFF,TRBV4-3,TRBJ1-4,17,TRBD1,once
TGTGCCAGCAGCTGGGACAGGGACTCTGAAGCTTTCTTT,CASSWDRDSEAFF,TRBV5-6,TRBJ1-1,13,TRBD1,.
TGTGCCTGGAGTATCGGGACAGCCCCGGGGCAGCCCCAGCATTTT,CAWSIGTAPGQPQHF,TRBV30,TRBJ1-5,15,TRBD1,.
TGTGCCAGCAGCAAGGGGACATCGGGCAATTCACCCCTCCACTTT,CASSKGTSGNSPLHF,TRBV5-8,TRBJ1-6,15,.,few
TGTGCCAGCCAAACGGTCCCCAATGGCGAGCAGTACTTC,CASQTVPNGEQYF,TRBV27,TRBJ2-7,13,.,.
TGTGCCAGCAGTTACGTCCGACAGGATGAAAAACTGTTTTTT,CASSYVRQDEKLFF,TRBV6-5,TRBJ1-4,14,.,.
TGTGCCAGCAGCTCCCGAAAATTAGACCGGGTCGGCGGCTACACCTTC,CASSSRKLDRVGGYTF,TRBV7-2,TRBJ1-2,16,.,once
TGTGCCAGCAGACCAAGCCTGGGACTCCTACACGAGCAGTACTTC,CASRPSLGLLHEQYF,TRBV11-2,TRBJ2-7,15,.,.
TGTGCCAGTAGTTTGGCGGGATACACCGGGGAGCTGTTTTTT,CASSLAGYTGELFF,TRBV19,TRBJ2-2,14,.,few
TGTGCCAGCAGCTTATTTGATAGTGTGACAGGTCAGCCCCAGCATTTT,CASSLFDSVTGQPQHF,TRBV7-8,TRBJ1-5,16,.,once
TGTGCCAGCTCACGGATCCAGAGGAGCGGGAAGTTCGAGACCCAGTACTTC,CASSRIQRSGKFETQYF,TRBV18,TRBJ2-5,17,TRBD2,.
TGTGCCAGCAGTGGGACAGGGGGCTACGAGCAGTACTTC,CASSGTGGYEQYF,TRBV2,TRBJ2-7,13,TRBD1,.
TGTGCCAGCAGCCAATCGGGGGACAGCAACACTGAAGCTTTCTTT,CASSQSGDSNTEAFF,TRBV16,TRBJ1-1,15,TRBD1,.
TGCAGCGTTGCTCGGGAGACCCAGTACTTC,CSVARETQYF,TRBV29-1,TRBJ2-5,10,.,.
TGTGCTAGCAGCTTAAGCAGGGAGGGGGAGACCCAGTACTTC,CASSLSREGETQYF,TRBV7-7,TRBJ2-5,14,TRBD2,.
TGTGCCAGCAGTTTAGGTGTATCACCCCTGAACACTGAAGCTTTCTTT,CASSLGVSPLNTEAFF,TRBV27,TRBJ1-1,16,.,.
TGTGCCAGCAGCGTTGGGGGAGCCCCTAACACTGAAGCTTTCTTT,CASSVGGAPNTEAFF,TRBV9,TRBJ1-1,15,.,.
TGTGCCTGGAGGGTCGGTAACACTGAAGCTTTCTTT,CAWRVGNTEAFF,TRBV30,TRBJ1-1,12,.,.
TGTGCCAGTAGGGTGACAGACAACAGCTATGGCTACACCTTC,CASRVTDNSYGYTF,TRBV19,TRBJ1-2,14,.,.
TGTGCCAGCTCTCCGGAGGGCAATCAGCCCCAGCATTTT,CASSPEGNQPQHF,TRBV9,TRBJ1-5,13,.,.
TGTGCCTGGAAACGGCTAGCGGGGGTTCCCCCCTACAATGAGCAGTTCTTC,CAWKRLAGVPPYNEQFF,TRBV30,TRBJ2-1,17,TRBD2,.
TGTGCCAGCAGTGGATCTCTCGGGACAGAGCGATCACCCCTCCACTTT,CASSGSLGTERSPLHF,TRBV6-1,TRBJ1-6,16,TRBD1,.
TGTGCCACCAGCAGACCTTTGACTAGCGGGATAAGTGAGCAGTTCTTC,CATSRPLTSGISEQFF,TRBV15,TRBJ2-1,16,TRBD2,.